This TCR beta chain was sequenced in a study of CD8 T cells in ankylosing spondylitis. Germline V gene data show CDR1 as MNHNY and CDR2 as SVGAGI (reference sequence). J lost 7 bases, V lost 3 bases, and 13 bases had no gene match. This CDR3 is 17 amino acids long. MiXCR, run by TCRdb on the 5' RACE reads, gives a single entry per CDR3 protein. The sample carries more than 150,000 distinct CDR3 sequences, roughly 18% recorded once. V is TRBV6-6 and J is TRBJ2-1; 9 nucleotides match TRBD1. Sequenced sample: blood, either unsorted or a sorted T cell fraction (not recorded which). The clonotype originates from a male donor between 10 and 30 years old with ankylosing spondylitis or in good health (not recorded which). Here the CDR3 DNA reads TGTGCCAGCAGTTATCCCAGTTGGGGGACAGGGAGGAATGAGCAGTTCTTC. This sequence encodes CASSYPSWGTGRNEQFF.